The following is a TCR beta chain sequence with its context. V gave up 1 base and J gave up 7 bases, with 14 bases separating them. Germline assignment: CDR1 SGHAT and CDR2 FQNNGV. CDR3 length: 15 residues. Per the original data handling: Researchers report that nucleated cell counts were estimated from reference gene primer amplification. Using immunoSEQ multiplex PCR, the repertoire was profiled, and TCRdb retains in-frame clones only, with some absent. Clone size and V and J calls were adopted from that table, with D and trimming inferred from the DNA. The repertoire holds roughly 100,000 clones, with approximately 72% as singletons. This sample was included in a study of blood T cell repertoires in COVID-19. Background on the study: PBMCs, B-cell-depleted T cells, or T cells were the source of the cDNA or gDNA that made up the material.

The sequence came from a woman in her 70s with acute or convalescent COVID-19. Sequencing was carried out using peripheral blood. This chain links TRBV11-2 with TRBJ1-5; D is possibly TRBD1 (5 bases). The CDR3 loop reads CASSLGAGSGQPQHF. DNA of the CDR3: TGTGCCAGCAGCTTAGGGGCAGGGTCCGGGCAGCCCCAGCATTTT. The full variable domain, with the rest looked up from reference TRBV11-2 and TRBJ1-5, is EAGVAQSPRYKIIEKRQSVAFWCNPISGHATLYWYQQILGQGPKLLIQFQNNGVVDDSQLPKDRFSAERLKGVDSTLKIQPAKLEDSAVYLCASSLGAGSGQPQHFGDGTRLSIL.